These T cell receptor beta chains were read from a single sample in a study of cytomegalovirus exposure and HLA in healthy donors. Using immunoSEQ multiplex PCR, the repertoire was profiled, and TCRdb retains in-frame clones only, with some absent. Of 110,000 to 150,000 clones in the sample, roughly 70% are singletons; the top ten hold about 4.3%. Sequencing was carried out using PBMCs. These receptor sequences come from a man between 18 and 35 years old in good health and CMV-seropositive. The CDR3 runs from the conserved cysteine through the conserved F or W. D genes are given only for firm matches. For some rows the clone size is stated as once, few or many, or as a class when expanded; others skip it.

CDR3 length | J gene | V gene | D gene | clone size | CDR3 protein | CDR3 DNA
16 | TRBJ2-1 | TRBV5-6 | . | . | CASSLLGRGPGNEQFF | TGTGCCAGCAGCCTTCTAGGCAGGGGTCCGGGGAATGAGCAGTTCTTC
16 | TRBJ1-5 | TRBV28 | . | few | CASTATRGRSGQPQHF | TGTGCCAGCACCGCCACCCGGGGGAGGTCGGGTCAGCCCCAGCATTTT
16 | TRBJ1-2 | TRBV5-6 | TRBD1 | . | CASSPGTGDFLGGYTF | TGTGCCAGCAGCCCCGGGACAGGGGACTTTCTCGGAGGCTACACCTTC
15 | TRBJ1-4 | TRBV18 | . | . | CASSRRTATNEKLFF | TGTGCCAGCTCACGTAGGACAGCAACTAATGAAAAACTGTTTTTT
13 | TRBJ1-2 | TRBV28 | . | . | CAIRGFNNYGYTF | TGTGCGATCAGGGGTTTCAATAACTATGGCTACACCTTC
15 | TRBJ1-2 | TRBV7-9 | . | . | CASSLVGGAGRGYTF | TGTGCCAGCAGCTTAGTCGGGGGGGCTGGACGCGGCTACACCTTC
15 | TRBJ2-3 | TRBV7-9 | TRBD1 | . | CASQPGQGLPDTQYF | TGTGCCAGCCAACCGGGACAGGGACTGCCGGATACGCAGTATTTT
13 | TRBJ1-2 | TRBV2 | . | . | CASSRGENYGYTF | TGTGCCAGCAGTCGGGGGGAAAACTATGGCTACACCTTC
18 | TRBJ1-3 | TRBV5-1 | TRBD1 | . | CASSLGKGQGALRNTIYF | TGCGCCAGCAGCTTGGGCAAGGGACAGGGGGCTCTACGGAACACCATATATTTT
14 | TRBJ1-1 | TRBV27 | . | few | CASSPYRVDTEAFF | TGTGCCAGCAGTCCTTACAGGGTGGACACTGAAGCTTTCTTT
13 | TRBJ1-3 | TRBV6-6 | . | . | CASSYGIGGTIYF | TGTGCCAGCAGTTACGGGATCGGAGGCACCATATATTTT
13 | TRBJ2-7 | TRBV7-3 | . | . | CASSLTPQYEQYF | TGTGCCAGCAGCTTAACCCCCCAATACGAGCAGTACTTC
15 | TRBJ1-1 | TRBV10-1 | TRBD1 | . | CASRTGAAGNTEAFF | TGCGCCAGCAGAACAGGGGCCGCAGGGAACACTGAAGCTTTCTTT
16 | TRBJ2-5 | TRBV18 | TRBD2 | . | CASSTAAGGYQETQYF | TGTGCCAGCTCAACGGCAGCGGGGGGTTACCAAGAGACCCAGTACTTC
15 | TRBJ1-5 | TRBV30 | TRBD1 | once | CAWSPSTGSNQPQHF | TGTGCCTGGAGTCCATCGACAGGGAGCAATCAGCCCCAGCATTTT
15 | TRBJ2-3 | TRBV6-4 | TRBD2 | . | CASSEIAGGTDTQYF | TGTGCCAGCAGTGAAATAGCGGGGGGCACAGATACGCAGTATTTT
15 | TRBJ2-2 | TRBV5-4 | TRBD2 | . | CASSRPGGRAGELFF | TGTGCCAGCAGCCGCCCGGGGGGGCGCGCCGGGGAGCTGTTTTTT
15 | TRBJ2-1 | TRBV5-4 | . | . | CASSLGTVLGNEQFF | TGTGCCAGCAGCTTGGGTACAGTTTTAGGCAATGAGCAGTTCTTC
13 | TRBJ1-5 | TRBV10-1 | . | . | CASSPSSNQPQHF | TGCGCCAGCAGCCCATCCAGCAATCAGCCCCAGCATTTT
14 | TRBJ1-2 | TRBV5-4 | TRBD1 | . | CASSATGGVRGYTF | TGTGCCAGCAGCGCGACAGGGGGCGTGAGGGGCTACACCTTC
14 | TRBJ1-4 | TRBV6-6 | . | . | CASSYGGVGEKLFF | TGTGCCAGCAGTTACGGGGGGGTGGGTGAAAAACTGTTTTTT
16 | TRBJ2-7 | TRBV27 | . | . | CASSLSSGETTYEQYF | TGTGCCAGCAGTTTATCCTCAGGGGAAACTACCTACGAGCAGTACTTC
16 | TRBJ2-3 | TRBV7-3 | TRBD2 | . | CASSLEGGRATDTQYF | TGTGCCAGCAGCTTAGAGGGCGGGAGGGCGACAGATACGCAGTATTTT
17 | TRBJ1-1 | TRBV4-2 | . | . | CASSQVGVGQRNTEAFF | TGTGCCAGCAGCCAAGTCGGAGTCGGACAGAGAAACACTGAAGCTTTCTTT
18 | TRBJ1-5 | TRBV23-1 | TRBD1 | . | CASSPKDRGIYGNQPQHF | TGCGCCAGCAGTCCAAAGGACAGGGGAATTTATGGCAATCAGCCCCAGCATTTT
16 | TRBJ1-5 | TRBV7-8 | . | . | CASRGAGAGGNQPQHF | TGTGCCAGCAGGGGGGCGGGGGCTGGCGGCAATCAGCCCCAGCATTTT
14 | TRBJ2-3 | TRBV4-1 | . | . | CASSQPAGGDTQYF | TGCGCCAGCAGCCAACCCGCCGGAGGGGATACGCAGTATTTT
15 | TRBJ1-1 | TRBV28 | TRBD1 | few | CASSLSGQGLSEAFF | TGTGCCAGCAGTTTAAGCGGACAGGGGTTGTCTGAAGCTTTCTTT
14 | TRBJ1-2 | TRBV11-2 | . | . | CASSRTDRNYGYTF | TGTGCCAGCAGCCGAACCGACAGAAACTATGGCTACACCTTC
14 | TRBJ2-5 | TRBV6-1 | TRBD2 | . | CASSTSGVGETQYF | TGTGCCAGCAGTACTAGCGGAGTAGGTGAGACCCAGTACTTC
17 | TRBJ1-2 | TRBV5-4 | . | . | CASSSDQGQTGAYGYTF | TGTGCCAGCAGCTCCGACCAAGGACAGACAGGAGCCTATGGCTACACCTTC
14 | TRBJ2-7 | TRBV6-5 | TRBD1 | few | CASSYSMGQSEQYF | TGTGCCAGCAGTTACTCGATGGGACAGAGCGAGCAGTACTTC
17 | TRBJ2-4 | TRBV4-1 | . | . | CASSQAEGVSAKNIQYF | TGCGCCAGCAGCCAAGCCGAAGGGGTTAGCGCCAAAAACATTCAGTACTTC
13 | TRBJ1-2 | TRBV10-3 | . | . | CAISESSGRGYTF | TGTGCCATCAGTGAGTCGTCAGGTCGGGGCTACACCTTC
14 | TRBJ2-7 | TRBV7-8 | . | few | CASSRGWVIYEQYF | TGTGCCAGCAGCCGCGGGTGGGTCATTTACGAGCAGTACTTC
16 | TRBJ1-4 | TRBV6-6 | . | . | CASSYSGQATNEKLFF | TGTGCCAGCAGTTACTCAGGCCAGGCAACTAATGAAAAACTGTTTTTT
13 | TRBJ1-2 | TRBV27 | . | . | CASSLSNREGYTF | TGTGCCAGCAGTTTATCGAACAGGGAGGGCTACACCTTC
14 | TRBJ1-1 | TRBV28 | TRBD1 | . | CASSLTGGKVAAFF | TGTGCCAGCAGTTTGACAGGGGGTAAGGTTGCAGCTTTCTTT
13 | TRBJ2-2 | TRBV6-5 | . | . | CASSLLNTGELFF | TGTGCCAGCAGCCTGTTGAACACCGGGGAGCTGTTTTTT
15 | TRBJ2-7 | TRBV5-1 | TRBD1 | few | CASSLEGQDHYEQYF | TGCGCCAGCAGCTTGGAGGGACAGGATCATTACGAGCAGTACTTC
14 | TRBJ2-7 | TRBV5-4 | TRBD2 | . | CASSLAERGYEQYF | TGTGCCAGCAGCTTGGCCGAGCGGGGCTACGAGCAGTACTTC
15 | TRBJ2-1 | TRBV15 | TRBD1 | . | CATKGAINSYNEQFF | TGTGCCACCAAGGGGGCTATCAACTCCTACAATGAGCAGTTCTTC
15 | TRBJ1-1 | TRBV29-1 | . | . | CSVEKVTGMNTEAFF | TGCAGCGTTGAAAAGGTAACAGGTATGAACACTGAAGCTTTCTTT
16 | TRBJ1-2 | TRBV19 | TRBD1 | . | CASSINTGQPVNGYTF | TGTGCCAGTAGTATCAATACGGGACAGCCGGTAAATGGCTACACCTTC
13 | TRBJ2-7 | TRBV27 | TRBD2 | . | CASSLAGAYEQYF | TGTGCCAGCAGTTTGGCGGGAGCCTACGAGCAGTACTTC
14 | TRBJ2-7 | TRBV7-6 | TRBD1 | . | CASSLRDRGLEQYF | TGTGCCAGCAGCTTAAGGGACAGGGGGCTCGAGCAGTACTTC
16 | TRBJ2-2 | TRBV7-9 | . | once | CASSSLTRINTGELFF | TGTGCCAGCAGCTCCCTCACCAGAATAAACACCGGGGAGCTGTTTTTT
18 | TRBJ2-7 | TRBV7-9 | TRBD1 | . | CASSLNYPGTGKSYEQYF | TGTGCCAGCAGCCTCAACTACCCCGGGACAGGGAAATCCTACGAGCAGTACTTC
17 | TRBJ2-6 | TRBV4-3 | TRBD2 | . | CASSHSIRGGGANVLTF | TGCGCCAGCAGCCATTCTATACGGGGGGGTGGGGCCAACGTCCTGACTTTC
15 | TRBJ1-4 | TRBV7-9 | . | . | CASSSRGATNEKLFF | TGTGCCAGCAGCTCTCGGGGTGCAACTAATGAAAAACTGTTTTTT
17 | TRBJ2-6 | TRBV5-4 | TRBD1 | . | CASSSGQARSGANVLTF | TGTGCCAGCAGCTCCGGACAGGCCCGCTCTGGGGCCAACGTCCTGACTTTC
16 | TRBJ2-7 | TRBV7-2 | . | . | CASSSFETTFSYEQYF | TGTGCCAGCAGTTCTTTCGAGACAACCTTCTCCTACGAGCAGTACTTC